This passage covers 6 T cell receptor beta chains from one sample sequenced in a study of early T cells in non-severe SARS-CoV-2 infection (dated by TCRdb to the early 2020s). Receptors were amplified or captured by 5' RACE. The instrument was a NextSeq 500. The public reads were quality trimmed at Q25 with fastp and then assembled into clones with MiXCR by TCRdb, keeping productive beta chains. A single entry per CDR3 protein holds the most common genes and DNA from its merged rows. The sample has around 30,000 distinct CDR3 sequences on record, approximately 5.3% of them singletons. The ten largest clones take up 5.5% to 7% of the sample. What was sequenced was whole blood. These receptors came from an adult who was a healthcare worker with PCR-confirmed SARS-CoV-2 infection or an uninfected control (not recorded which).

This clonotype was counted ten times or more. V and J are TRBV28 and TRBJ2-3; no reliable D call. The CDR3 runs to 14 residues. The V end lost 6 bases, the J end lost 1 base, and 11 bases lay between the germline ends. CDR1 and CDR2 from the germline V gene are MDHEN and SYDVKM. CDR3 bases: TGTGCCAGCAGCCCACCCGCCGGCACAGATACGCAGTATTTT. Translating it yields CASSPPAGTDTQYF.

The chain recombines TRBV30 with TRBJ2-1, with TRBD1 matching 9 bases. The CDR3 runs to 17 residues. The J segment lost 10 bases and the V segment lost 0 bases, leaving 16 bases of the junction unmatched. Germline values: CDR1 GTSNPN, CDR2 SVGIG (reference sequence). CDR3 sequence: CAWSVYKGQGNLREQFF. The CDR3 DNA reads TGTGCCTGGAGTGTTTACAAGGGACAGGGAAACCTTAGGGAGCAGTTCTTC.

The CDR3 loop reads CASSLTGGRYNEQFF. CDR3 coding DNA: TGTGCCAGTAGCCTGACAGGGGGCAGGTACAATGAGCAGTTCTTC. The genes are TRBV19 and TRBJ2-1, with 10 positions matching TRBD1. Germline loops: CDR1 LNHDA, CDR2 SQIVND (reference sequence). The ends lost 6 bases at V and 4 bases at J; junction bases unmatched: 6. CDR3 length equals 15 residues.

At least ten counts were recorded for this clonotype. This chain joins TRBV10-3 and TRBJ1-5; TRBD1 matches at 8 bases. Germline CDR1 reads ENHRY; CDR2 reads SYGVKD. The CDR3 loop spans 13 amino acids. Germline trimming cut 6 bases from V and 4 bases from J; bases unmatched to any gene: 2. The CDR3 region has the DNA TGTGCCATCAGGAGGGACAGGAATCAGCCCCAGCATTTT. Protein: CAIRRDRNQPQHF.

The chain couples TRBV27 to TRBJ2-7; tentatively, D is TRBD2 (5 bases). Germline V gene lookup returns CDR1 MNHEY and CDR2 SMNVEV (reference sequence). The V end lost 7 bases, the J end lost 0 bases, and 10 bases lay between the germline ends. The CDR3 runs to 13 residues. CDR3: CASKATISYEQYF. The CDR3 DNA reads TGTGCCAGCAAGGCGACTATCTCCTACGAGCAGTACTTC.

The sample holds many counts of this clonotype. The rearrangement joins TRBV5-4 to TRBJ2-5; TRBD1 matches at 10 bases. The germline V gene has CDR1 SGHNT and CDR2 YYREEE (reference sequence). The CDR3 sequence is 16 residues long. The junction had 7 bases not matched to a gene; V was cut back by 3 bases and J by 2 bases. The CDR3 region has the DNA TGTGCCAGCAGCTCTAGCCGGGACAGGGGACAAGAGACCCAGTACTTC. Encoded protein: CASSSSRDRGQETQYF.